The entry below describes one T cell receptor beta chain. Antigen specificity is unknown. A much larger clone sits a single nucleotide away, making a read error possible. The CDR3 carries no conserved terminal phenylalanine or tryptophan, so it likely arises from a read error. For each extraction, RNA and DNA were obtained together from around 20-30 mg of unsorted bulk tissue. The cohort consisted of patients whose primary liver carcinoma was surgically resected. Samples were taken from five separate regions (per tumor). The germline CDR1 and CDR2 sequences are WSHSY and SAAADI. The CDR3 runs to 12 residues. V lost 5 bases to trimming and J lost 5 bases; unmatched junction nucleotides: 3. This specimen comes from a study of tumor-infiltrating lymphocytes in primary liver carcinoma. At the level of the study: Samples gave roughly 3.65 to 7.13 million productive TCRbeta reads, similar across tissue types.

General observations from the study: Only around 8-25% of top clones occurred in all five tumor regions.

From 500 ng of total RNA, TCR beta-specific cDNA was reverse-transcribed using a constant-region primer. TCR beta libraries came from three nested multiplex PCR rounds using slightly modified ARM-PCR. It was with TRBV1-TRBV30 forward primers and a C-beta reverse primer that the first two PCR rounds were run, at roughly 9 cycles each. MiXCR, run by TCRdb on the multiplex PCR reads, gives a single entry per CDR3 protein. The data hold about 99,000 distinct CDR3 sequences, with around three quarters observed a single time. The rearrangement joins TRBV10-2 to TRBJ2-7; the match to TRBD1 covers 7 bases. The sample taken for sequencing was liver tumor tissue from sampling region 5. Subset defined: tumor region T5, tumor centre. This receptor was obtained from a woman in her sixties or seventies with primary liver carcinoma and hepatitis B virus infection. The CDR3 DNA follows: TGCGCCAGCAGTTTCACAGGGGACGAGCAGTACCTC. This sequence encodes CASSFTGDEQYL.